This T cell receptor beta chain was obtained from a study of blood T cells in healthy people across ages (dated by TCRdb to the mid-2010s). Background on the whole study: Template switching captured roughly one uniquely barcoded TCR beta cDNA molecule per two T cells in model experiments. The donors were divided into four age groups: young (average roughly 17 years), middle-aged (about 40), aged (about 60) and long-lived (approximately 74). The study analyzed two additional independent replicas of 1 million unique cDNA reads from the same blood draw for two donors, one aged 18 to 30 and one aged 80 or older. Age-related changes in TCR beta repertoire diversity were measured in the study by deep sequencing normalized with unique cDNA molecular identifiers. Donors of different ages were randomly distributed across sequencing lanes to avoid experimental bias.

CDR1 and CDR2, looked up from the germline V gene, are SQVTM and ANQGSEA. Including cysteine and phenylalanine, the CDR3 has 13 amino acids. CDR3 DNA only is kept here, 39 bases in frame from base 1. Trimming costs V 7 bases and J 8 bases, and their ends lie 18 bases apart. What the research found in general, with its limitations: There was a strong correlation between observed TCR beta diversity and the percentage of naive T cells measured by flow cytometry. Donor CMV infection status was unknown, potentially confounding age-related changes in expanded clonotypes. Because profiling used bulk unsorted PBMCs, naive and antigen-experienced compartments could not be compared conclusively. Estimates of total diversity based on one million sequenced T cells were regarded as lower bounds and as underestimates. Compared with the aged group, the long-lived group had more naive CD4+ T cells, fewer expanded clones and increased TCR diversity, suggesting age selection. Observed TCR beta diversity per million T cells fell roughly linearly with age, and a significant reduction was already apparent by age roughly 40.

The library was prepared using 5' RACE. A second PCR of about 6 to 11 cycles was run with a J-beta primer mix and a sample-barcoded 5' primer. A template-switch 5' adaptor carrying 12 random nucleotides introduced a unique molecular identifier onto each TCR beta cDNA molecule. At least 2.5 million CDR3-containing paired-end reads were obtained from each sample. First-strand cDNA synthesis was performed from all RNA using the Mint cDNA synthesis kit, with priming by a TRBC-specific oligonucleotide. After uracil-DNA glycosylase treatment, a first 18-cycle PCR used universal primers M1SS and BC2_uni_R on all cDNA. The published analysis was carried out like this. Normalization of each sample was performed by random selection of 1 million high-quality reads, each carrying a distinct molecular identifier. Instead of being binned into consensus sequences, reads with shared molecular identifiers were discarded. MiTCR, run with a Q25 quality threshold and the strictest error-elimination algorithm, handled CDR3 identification, clonotype clustering and error correction. A nonparametric unseen species model using Euler transformation provided a lower-bound estimate of total TCR beta diversity. Using fastp at Q25 and MiXCR, TCRdb reprocessed the public reads and kept productive beta chains. Rows with one shared CDR3 protein collapse into an entry with the most common genes and DNA. The V and J calls were determined by TCRdb, not by the authors. Within this sample are some 1.8 million distinct CDR3 sequences, with about 39% of them counted one time only. The ten largest clones capture more than 20% of the sample.

For this clonotype: This receptor's antigen is unknown. No much larger clone is present one base from it, and per-base qualities are unavailable.

The donors were a few dozen Caucasian individuals from Russia, aged about 6 to 95 years, who were systemically healthy. Around 10 milliliters of peripheral blood were drawn from each donor into EDTA-treated Vacutainer tubes. Ficoll-Paque density-gradient centrifugation was used to isolate PBMCs, with at least 7 million per sample. Trizol reagent was used to extract total RNA from PBMCs, with at least 5 micrograms per sample. The percentages of naive CD45RAhigh/CD27high T cells were determined by flow cytometry on a PBMC aliquot from every donor. The TCR comes from a human donor in good health. The chain uses TRBV29-1 and TRBJ2-1; the D gene is perhaps TRBD2, on 6 matching bases. Sequenced material: blood. The base sequence is TGCAGCGCCCTCCCAGAACTAGCTCATGAGCAGTTCTTC. This encodes CSALPELAHEQFF.